The 22 T cell receptor beta chains below come from one sample, sequenced in a study of Graves' ophthalmopathy and Graves' hyperthyroidism. The authors amplified TCR beta CDR3 regions, and they did so from RNA transcripts for repertoire sequencing. RT-PCR was first run with HTBI primers, then multiplex PCR in a second round. TCRdb reanalysed the multiplex PCR reads using MiXCR and keeps one entry per CDR3 protein. The repertoire consists of hundreds of thousands of distinct CDR3 sequences, with over 40% occurring once and the leading ten covering more than 2.5%. Input material: peripheral blood. The receptors derive from an adult man with Graves' ophthalmopathy.

This clonotype appeared a few times. V gene TRBV11-2 combines with J gene TRBJ2-2; 9 bases map to TRBD2. Losses at the gene ends were 5 bases for V and 4 bases for J; bases not matched to a gene: 2. CDR3 size: 14 residues. From germline, CDR1 is SGHAT and CDR2 FQNNGV. CDR3 amino acids: CASSAGLATGELFF. CDR3 DNA: TGTGCCAGCAGCGCGGGACTAGCCACCGGGGAGCTGTTTTTT. The full variable domain, rest sourced from reference TRBV11-2 and TRBJ2-2, is EAGVAQSPRYKIIEKRQSVAFWCNPISGHATLYWYQQILGQGPKLLIQFQNNGVVDDSQLPKDRFSAERLKGVDSTLKIQPAKLEDSAVYLCASSAGLATGELFFGEGSRLTVL.

In the case of this clonotype: Since a much larger clone is just one base distant, this may be a read error. The CDR3 is CASSLDSTVYGYTF. As DNA, the CDR3 is TGTGCCAGCAGCTTAGATTCCACGGTGTATGGCTACACCTTC. The V and J genes are TRBV11-2 and TRBJ1-2; D is undetermined. The CDR3 totals 14 residues. V gave up 0 bases and J gave up 5 bases, with 10 bases separating them. Germline values: CDR1 SGHAT, CDR2 FQNNGV.

Concerning this clonotype: This sequence may be a read error, since a much larger clone differs from it by one base. This sequence joins TRBV9 and TRBJ2-5, with D perhaps TRBD2 (5 bases). CDR1 is SGDLS, CDR2 YYNGEE, per germline. The CDR3 has 15 amino acids. V shed 3 bases and J shed 5 bases, with 17 bases lying between them. The CDR3 sequence: CASSARLTDIETQYF. DNA of the CDR3: TGTGCCAGCAGCGCGAGACTAACGGATATTGAGACCCAGTACTTC.

This clonotype was seen a few times. The chain is built from TRBV3-1 and TRBJ2-7, with a possible D match to TRBD2 (6 bases). Between the trimmed V and J ends, which lost 0 bases and 6 bases, there was a span of 12 bases. CDR1 and CDR2 (germline): LGHDT, YNNKEL (reference sequence). CDR3 size: 14 residues. CDR3 DNA: TGTGCCAGCAGCCAAGATGGGGGGAGCGGCGAGCAGTACTTC. Translated: CASSQDGGSGEQYF.

The chain combines TRBV12-3 or TRBV12-4 with TRBJ1-1; 10 nucleotides agree with TRBD1. The CDR3 extends over 15 amino acids. The V segment lost 6 bases and the J segment 3 bases; nucleotides outside the gene matches: 7. CDR3 loop: CASSYPGQGYTEAFF. The DNA of the CDR3 is TGTGCCAGCAGCTACCCGGGACAGGGGTACACTGAAGCTTTCTTT.

The V and J genes are TRBV7-9 and TRBJ1-2; D may be TRBD1 (5 bases). The ends were cut back, 6 bases at V and 6 bases at J, with 14 bases in the middle. This CDR3 is 13 amino acids long. CDR1 and CDR2 from the germline V gene are SEHNR and FQNEAQ (reference sequence). The CDR3 coding sequence is TGTGCCAGCAGTTTATTCAGGGTAGATGGCTACACCTTC. It specifies CASSLFRVDGYTF.

The V call is TRBV25-1, the J call TRBJ2-5; 7 bases align to TRBD2. Germline CDR1 and CDR2: MGHDK and SYGVNS. The CDR3 is 14 residues long. CDR3 sequence reads: CARDQRGSGETQYF. Written as DNA, the CDR3 is TGTGCTAGAGACCAGCGGGGATCAGGGGAGACCCAGTACTTC.

This clonotype was picked up many times. CDR3: CASSESQGDSYTF. The CDR3 bases are TGTGCCAGCAGTGAATCACAGGGGGACAGCTACACCTTC. The J gene is TRBJ1-2, the V gene TRBV2, with 8 nucleotides matching TRBD1. The CDR3 runs to 13 residues. Germline loops: CDR1 SNHLY, CDR2 FYNNEI. V lost 2 bases and J lost 9; bases outside the gene matches: 5.

In this sample, this clonotype turned up many times. The genes are TRBV20-1 and TRBJ1-6; D unresolved. This CDR3 is 13 amino acids long. Trimming stripped 4 bases from V and 9 bases from J, with 13 bases between. Germline CDR1 reads DFQATT; CDR2 reads SNEGSKA (reference sequence). The CDR3 loop is CSAKAGLGSPLHF. The CDR3, as DNA: TGCAGTGCTAAAGCCGGCCTGGGTTCACCCCTCCACTTT.

The chain carries TRBV29-1 and TRBJ2-1, with a tentative D call TRBD2 (5 bases). Germline lookup yields CDR1 SQVTM and CDR2 ANQGSEA. V gave up 2 bases and J gave up 1 base, with 9 bases separating them. This CDR3 region has 14 residues. CDR3 protein: CSVEPGWSYNEQFF. CDR3 nucleotide sequence: TGCAGCGTTGAACCGGGGTGGTCCTACAATGAGCAGTTCTTC.

The rearrangement joins TRBV10-3 to TRBJ2-5; the match to TRBD1 covers 7 bases. CDR1 and CDR2 (germline): ENHRY, SYGVKD. V lost 10 bases and J lost 5; bases outside the gene matches: 16. CDR3 size: 15 residues. As DNA, the CDR3 is TGTGCCACCGCCTTGGGGACAGCAAGGGGGGAGACCCAGTACTTC. Translating it yields CATALGTARGETQYF.

This clonotype has ten or more counts. The chain links TRBV20-1 to TRBJ1-3; D might be TRBD1 (6 bases). The CDR3 spans 14 residues. V was shortened by 5 bases and J by 0 bases, with 11 bases between the two germline ends. From germline, CDR1 is DFQATT and CDR2 SNEGSKA (reference sequence). This chain's CDR3 is CSARDRTSGNTIYF. CDR3 coding DNA: TGCAGTGCTCGTGACAGGACCTCTGGAAACACCATATATTTT.

This clonotype was seen ten or more times. This chain joins TRBV7-3 and TRBJ1-1, with D perhaps TRBD1 (5 bases). V was trimmed by 2 bases and J by 6 bases, leaving 10 bases between them. The CDR3 runs 13 residues. CDR1 and CDR2 (germline): SGHTA, FQGTGA. CDR3 loop: CASSLYPGSEAFF. The CDR3 nucleotides read TGTGCCAGCAGCTTATACCCAGGGTCTGAAGCTTTCTTT.

The chain combines TRBV12-3 or TRBV12-4 with TRBJ1-3, with 7 bases identical to TRBD1. The CDR3 has 18 amino acids. The ends lost 1 base at V and 0 bases at J; junction bases unmatched: 9. Here the CDR3 reads CASSLVMGTVSSGNTIYF. The CDR3, as DNA: TGTGCCAGCAGTTTAGTGATGGGGACAGTCTCCTCTGGAAACACCATATATTTT.

Comments on this clonotype: A much larger clonotype is one base distant, so this may be a read error. The CDR3 carries no conserved terminal phenylalanine or tryptophan, so it likely arises from a read error. CDR3 protein: CASSQVTEAFC. The CDR3 bases are TGCGCCAGCAGCCAAGTCACTGAAGCTTTCTGT. The chain couples TRBV4-1 to TRBJ1-1; D unresolved. Germline CDR1 and CDR2: MGHRA and YSYEKL. The CDR3 spans 11 residues. V shed 1 base and J shed 4 bases, with 1 base lying between them.

With regard to this clonotype: The CDR3 end shows no conserved phenylalanine or tryptophan, and so a read error is likely. The DNA is left out, because the CDR3 cannot be placed on it with certainty; the CDR3 is given as TCRdb lists it. The chain couples TRBV7-2 to TRBJ2-7; the tabulated D call, TRBD2, remains unverified against the DNA. Germline V gives CDR1 SGHTA, CDR2 FQGNSA. The CDR3 numbers 9 amino acids, ends counted. The CDR3 reads CASSLREGT.

The table lists this clonotype with a few counts. V gene TRBV6-6 combines with J gene TRBJ2-7, with D perhaps matching TRBD2 (6 bases). The CDR3 covers 16 residues. V lost 6 bases and J lost 5, with 23 bases in between. The germline CDR1 and CDR2 sequences are MNHNY and SVGAGI (reference sequence). CDR3 sequence: CASSQDRGGFRDEQYF. In DNA form, the CDR3 reads TGTGCCAGCAGCCAAGATCGAGGAGGGTTTCGAGACGAGCAGTACTTC.

This clonotype was picked up a small number of times. The V and J genes are TRBV2 and TRBJ2-7, with a tentative D call TRBD1 (5 bases). The CDR3 runs 16 residues. The V and J ends lost 4 bases and 3 bases respectively, with 19 bases between them. CDR1 is SNHLY, CDR2 FYNNEI, per germline. This CDR3 is CASSGADSHPLYEQYF. Here the CDR3 DNA reads TGTGCCAGCAGTGGGGCAGACAGCCACCCTCTCTACGAGCAGTACTTC.

A few counts support this clonotype. V is TRBV6-2 or TRBV6-3 and J is TRBJ2-5; 11 nucleotides match TRBD1. V dropped 6 bases and J dropped 1; count of bases not matched to a gene: 4. This CDR3 region has 15 residues. Germline CDR1 and CDR2: MNHEY and SVGEGT. The DNA of the CDR3 is TGTGCCAGCAGAACCGGGACAGGGGGCCAAGAGACCCAGTACTTC. Translated, it gives CASRTGTGGQETQYF.

The sample holds many counts of this clonotype. The chain links TRBV7-8 to TRBJ2-7; D is possibly TRBD2 (5 bases). The CDR3 spans 14 residues. V lost 1 base and J 2 bases, leaving 9 bases between the germline ends. CDR1 SGHVS and CDR2 FQNEAQ come from the germline V gene. CDR3: CASSLGRSTYEQYF. The CDR3 bases are TGTGCCAGCAGCTTAGGGAGGAGTACCTACGAGCAGTACTTC.

This clonotype was seen at least ten times. V and J are TRBV19 and TRBJ2-5; tentative D call: TRBD2 (5 bases). The CDR3 covers 14 residues. From germline, CDR1 is LNHDA and CDR2 SQIVND (reference sequence). Trimming left V 6 bases short and J 0 bases short, with 11 bases between. The CDR3 protein is CASSSGEYQETQYF. In nucleotides, the CDR3 is TGTGCCAGTAGCTCCGGGGAGTACCAAGAGACCCAGTACTTC.

This clonotype has ten or more counts. The chain uses TRBV9 and TRBJ1-4; possible D gene TRBD1, 5 bases. The ends were cut back, 3 bases at V and 8 bases at J, with 14 bases in the middle. The CDR3 has 14 residues. The germline V gene encodes CDR1 SGDLS and CDR2 YYNGEE. Here the CDR3 DNA reads TGTGCCAGCAGCGGGGGGGATCCTGGCGAAAAACTGTTTTTT. Translated: CASSGGDPGEKLFF.